These 5 T cell receptor beta chains came from one sample sequenced in a study of T cell changes during pregnancy in multiple sclerosis (dated by TCRdb to between 2018 and 2020). The library was produced with the immunoSEQ multiplex PCR assay. Here the immuneACCESS table is served through TCRdb, limited to in-frame sequences with V and J called. Missing clones are a known gap in these copies; in checked studies unresolved V genes cover under half, and the rest lacks a known reason. In all, the sample holds tens of thousands of clones, and roughly 94% of those were seen once. Roughly 0.2% of the sample is in the top ten clones. The sample consisted of CD4+ T cells from peripheral blood mononuclear cells, taken in the second trimester of pregnancy. These receptors were collected from a female donor with multiple sclerosis, enrolled in a pregnancy study.

This CDR3 reads CASSVEGAFGYTF. Written as DNA, the CDR3 is TGTGCCAGTAGTGTGGAGGGGGCGTTCGGCTACACCTTC. J is TRBJ1-2 and V is TRBV19, with 7 bases aligning to TRBD1. Germline V gene lookup returns CDR1 LNHDA and CDR2 SQIVND (reference sequence). The CDR3 has 13 residues. V dropped 5 bases and J dropped 8; count of bases not matched to a gene: 8. The full variable domain, completed using reference TRBV19 and TRBJ1-2, is DGGITQSPKYLFRKEGQNVTLSCEQNLNHDAMYWYRQDPGQGLRLIYYSQIVNDFQKGDIAEGYSVSREKKESFPLTVTSAQKNPTAFYLCASSVEGAFGYTFGSGTRLTVV.

The chain couples TRBV5-5 to TRBJ1-3; 9 bases match TRBD1. CDR3 length: 14 residues. Germline CDR1 SGHKS, CDR2 YYEKEE (reference sequence). V was clipped by 5 bases and J by 3 bases; unmatched bases: 3. Here the CDR3 DNA reads TGTGCCAGCAGTCGGACAGGGGTTGGAAACACCATATATTTT. It yields the protein CASSRTGVGNTIYF. The complete variable domain, with remaining parts taken from reference TRBV5-5 and TRBJ1-3, reads DAGVTQSPTHLIKTRGQQVTLRCSPISGHKSVSWYQQVLGQGPQFIFQYYEKEERGRGNFPDRFSARQFPNYSSELNVNALLLGDSALYLCASSRTGVGNTIYFGEGSWLTVV.

This rearrangement joins TRBV11-1 to TRBJ2-7; no reliable D call. Trimming cost V 3 bases and J 4 bases, with 4 bases left between them. The CDR3 has 11 residues. The germline gives CDR1 SGHAT, CDR2 FQDESV (reference sequence). The CDR3 region is CASSFQYEQYF. CDR3 in DNA: TGTGCCAGCAGCTTCCAATACGAGCAGTACTTC.

V usage is TRBV5-1 and J usage is TRBJ1-5; the D gene is possibly TRBD1 (5 bases). This CDR3 comprises 14 residues. Trimming cost V 4 bases and J 3 bases, with 11 bases left between them. Germline CDR1 reads SGHRS; CDR2 reads YFSETQ. CDR3 amino acids: CASSAGLPNQPQHF. For the CDR3, the DNA is TGCGCCAGCAGCGCGGGGCTCCCCAATCAGCCCCAGCATTTT.

The V and J genes are TRBV7-9 and TRBJ2-5, with D tentatively TRBD2 (5 bases). The V end was cut by 5 bases, the J end by 7 bases, with 14 bases between. The CDR3 length is 13 residues. CDR1 is SEHNR, CDR2 FQNEAQ, per germline (reference sequence). The CDR3 protein is CASSLAGSVTQYF. In DNA form, the CDR3 reads TGTGCCAGCAGCCTCGCGGGCTCTGTGACCCAGTACTTC.